This TCR beta chain was identified during a study of regulatory T cells in long-lasting Graves disease. From germline, CDR1 is SNHLY and CDR2 FYNNEI. Trimming cost V 4 bases and J 10 bases, with 9 bases left between them. The CDR3 is 11 residues long. For TCR beta, libraries came from iRepertoire HTBI primers and Arm-PCR of CDR3 regions. TCRdb re-called the multiplex PCR reads with MiXCR, one entry per CDR3 protein. Here the sample spans under 300,000 distinct CDR3 sequences, around 20% being singletons. Time point described: newly diagnosed GD, antithyroid drugs for less than 3 months. Construction of the TCR library relied on RNA isolated from PBMCs. This clonotype was seen at least ten times. Its antigen is not identified. Points from the study as a whole: Peripheral blood, not thyroid tissue, was the sole material studied.

The chain employs TRBV2 and TRBJ2-3; possibly TRBD2 for D (6 bases). Sample: peripheral blood mononuclear cells (PBMCs), taken at new diagnosis, from a patient treated with antithyroid drugs. This sequence was found in a female donor with Graves disease. The CDR3 DNA reads as TGTGCCAGCAGTGCGGGCGGGGCGCAGTATTTT. Translated, it gives CASSAGGAQYF.